The sequence of this TCR beta chain was determined in a study of early T cells in non-severe SARS-CoV-2 infection. Across the study: The study sequenced bulk RNA from unsorted whole blood, with chains unpaired.

This clonotype has at least ten counts. Its antigen is still unknown. Study-level results: Using VDJdb, the matching emphasized anti-spike CD8 responses while missing private and CD4 specificities.

Germline CDR1 reads SGHAT; CDR2 reads FQNNGV. The germline V and J ends were trimmed by 1 base and 1 base, with 6 bases remaining between them. The length of the CDR3 is 14 residues. Each cDNA molecule carried a unique molecular identifier. MiXCR, run by TCRdb on the 5' RACE reads, gives a single entry per CDR3 protein. The table shows more than 45,000 distinct CDR3 sequences, with roughly 12% occurring only once. The sample consisted of whole blood. This sequence originates from an adult who was a healthcare worker with PCR-confirmed SARS-CoV-2 infection or an uninfected control (not recorded which). The chain uses TRBV11-2 and TRBJ2-3; D gene unclear. CDR3 residues: CASSLGAGTDTQYF. CDR3 DNA: TGTGCCAGCAGCTTAGGGGCAGGCACAGATACGCAGTATTTT.